This T cell receptor (beta chain) was found in a study of a mutant IDH1 vaccine in newly diagnosed glioma. On the study more broadly: Patients underwent eight vaccinations, which took place in weeks 1, 3, 5, 7, 11, 15, 19 and 23. Vaccines were begun 4-6 weeks after radiotherapy alone, or with temozolomide cycles.

The repertoire was sequenced with immunoSEQ multiplex PCR; TCRdb's copy has only in-frame clones and lacks some. The repertoire includes roughly 42,000 clones, 80% to 90% of them detected once, and around 1.7% sits in the top ten. Points from the study as a whole: Shifts in the top peripheral T cell clonotypes seemed unrelated to pseudoprogression. Researchers report vaccine-induced immune responses in less than 95% of patients.

Described time point: week 5, during vaccination. Every vaccination contained 300 ug of the mutant IDH1 20-mer peptide and was paired with topical imiquimod. A remark on this clone: Its antigen is unidentified.

This sequence originates from a man aged 35 to 55 with glioma. The sample here was PBMCs, taken from a glioma patient whose treatment included an IDH1 peptide vaccine.

The CDR3 bases are TGTGCCAGCAGCCTACCCCGCTCGGGAGCTGACACAGATACGCAGTATTTT. This translates into CASSLPRSGADTDTQYF. The rearrangement links TRBV7-9 to TRBJ2-3; TRBD2 is a possible D gene (6 bases). Germline assignment: CDR1 SEHNR and CDR2 FQNEAQ (reference sequence). The germline V and J ends were trimmed by 5 bases and 2 bases, with 20 bases remaining between them. This CDR3 has 17 amino acids.